Below are 17 T cell receptor beta chains sequenced from a single sample in a study of blood T cell repertoires in COVID-19. The method was immunoSEQ multiplex PCR; TCRdb's version includes in-frame clones alone and lacks a portion of them. The table shows 250,000 to 350,000 clones, with around 84% occurring only once. Sequenced material: peripheral blood. These receptors all stem from a human donor with COVID-19, enrolled during active disease. The donor label of this sample is uncertain.

The chain combines TRBV28 with TRBJ2-7; D remains ambiguous. Germline-derived CDR1 and CDR2 are MDHEN and SYDVKM. This CDR3 contains 16 residues. Trimming removed 8 bases at V and 2 bases at J, with 22 bases between. This CDR3 reads CASSSPGQENTYEQYF. CDR3 coding DNA: TGTGCCAGCTCCTCCCCTGGGCAGGAAAACACCTACGAGCAGTACTTC.

In the case of this clone: One end of the junction is discordant with germline, which a read error may explain. Written as DNA, the CDR3 is TGTGCTAGCAGCTTAGGGATTAGCGGCCAAGAGACCCAGTACTTC. The encoded protein is CASSLGISGQETQYF. V and J are TRBV7-7 and TRBJ2-5; perhaps TRBD2 as D (6 bases). The CDR3 contains 15 residues. Germline loops: CDR1 SSHAT, CDR2 FNYEAQ (reference sequence).

This clone was counted only a few times. The chain employs TRBV4-1 and TRBJ2-2; D is possibly TRBD2 (6 bases). Trimming removed 0 bases at V and 0 bases at J, with 11 bases between. The length of the CDR3 is 17 residues. Germline V CDR1 and CDR2: MGHRA, YSYEKL. The CDR3 DNA reads as TGCGCCAGCAGCCAAGATAAGGGACTCTCGAACACCGGGGAGCTGTTTTTT. This codes for CASSQDKGLSNTGELFF.

The rearrangement joins TRBV5-1 to TRBJ2-5; 7 positions agree with TRBD2. The CDR3 runs 16 residues. V gave up 0 bases and J gave up 4 bases; unmatched junction bases: 9. CDR1 and CDR2 from the germline V gene are SGHRS and YFSETQ. CDR3 loop: CASSLEAGTWGETQYF. As DNA, the CDR3 is TGCGCCAGCAGCTTGGAAGCGGGGACCTGGGGAGAGACCCAGTACTTC.

The chain links TRBV28 to TRBJ1-2; D is unclear. The germline V gene has CDR1 MDHEN and CDR2 SYDVKM. V lost 2 bases to trimming and J lost 9 bases, with 10 bases between them. CDR3 length: 12 residues. The DNA of the CDR3 is TGTGCCAGCAGTTTAGACACCCGGCGCTACACCTTC. Its translation: CASSLDTRRYTF.

This rearrangement joins TRBV11-1 to TRBJ2-3, with 8 bases aligning to TRBD2. From germline, CDR1 is SGHAT and CDR2 FQDESV (reference sequence). The junction had 5 bases not matched to a gene; V was cut back by 0 bases and J by 6 bases. This CDR3 spans 15 amino acids. The CDR3 loop reads CASSLAGRAGDTQYF. CDR3 DNA: TGTGCCAGCAGCTTAGCCGGGAGGGCAGGGGATACGCAGTATTTT.

The CDR3: CASSTGTSYGYTF. The DNA of the CDR3 is TGTGCCAGCAGTACCGGGACATCCTATGGCTACACCTTC. The chain couples TRBV6-2 or TRBV6-3 to TRBJ1-2; D is perhaps TRBD1 (6 bases). The V end was cut by 5 bases, the J end by 4 bases, with 11 bases between. The CDR3 sequence is 13 residues long. Germline V CDR1 and CDR2: MNHEY, SVGEGT.

This chain connects TRBV11-2 to TRBJ1-5, with D perhaps matching TRBD1 (5 bases). The CDR3 sequence is 18 residues long. Germline lookup yields CDR1 SGHAT and CDR2 FQNNGV. The V end lost 5 bases, the J end lost 8 bases, and 28 bases lay between the germline ends. The CDR3 loop is CASSRSRAAELVGEPQHF. In DNA, the CDR3 is TGTGCCAGCAGCCGATCCCGGGCCGCGGAGCTGGTAGGGGAGCCCCAGCATTTT.

The rearrangement links TRBV30 to TRBJ2-1, with D possibly TRBD2 on 6 matching bases. The CDR3 extends over 15 amino acids. Germline V gene data show CDR1 as GTSNPN and CDR2 as SVGIG (reference sequence). Deletions cut 4 bases from V and 7 bases from J, with 20 bases between. The CDR3 DNA reads TGTGCCTGGATGGCCGGGAGAGGTCGGCAGAATGAGCAGTTCTTC. This encodes CAWMAGRGRQNEQFF.

V is TRBV7-9 and J is TRBJ2-1; 7 nucleotides line up with TRBD1. There are 14 residues in the CDR3. The germline V gene has CDR1 SEHNR and CDR2 FQNEAQ (reference sequence). With V trimmed by 4 bases and J by 6 bases, 6 bases remained unmatched. The CDR3 DNA reads as TGTGCCAGCAGCTCAGAACCAGGGGGCAATGAGCAGTTCTTC. Its protein product is CASSSEPGGNEQFF.

This clone was recorded once. The chain uses TRBV19 and TRBJ1-2, with D hard to call. The germline V and J ends were trimmed by 5 bases and 4 bases, with 17 bases remaining between them. Germline V gene sequence: CDR1 LNHDA, CDR2 SQIVND (reference sequence). The CDR3 has 15 amino acids. The CDR3, as DNA: TGTGCCAGTAGTGAGGTCTCCGGTACGGGCTATGGCTACACCTTC. Amino acid sequence: CASSEVSGTGYGYTF.

This clone has a single count. V and J are TRBV6-5 and TRBJ1-5; no reliable D call. There are 13 residues in the CDR3. The V end lost 6 bases, the J end lost 6 bases, and 12 bases lay between the germline ends. Per germline, CDR1 MNHEY and CDR2 SVGAGI. For the CDR3, the DNA is TGTGCCAGCAGCCAGGAAAGAAGTCAGCCCCAGCATTTT. It encodes CASSQERSQPQHF.

The chain carries TRBV6-5 and TRBJ2-1; D uncertain. The germline V and J ends were trimmed by 0 bases and 7 bases, with 13 bases remaining between them. CDR3 length equals 15 residues. CDR1 is MNHEY, CDR2 SVGAGI, per germline. In DNA form, the CDR3 reads TGTGCCAGCAGTTACTCGTACTACCGTGGGAATGAGCAGTTCTTC. This encodes CASSYSYYRGNEQFF.

The chain combines TRBV5-1 with TRBJ1-6; no clear D. The CDR3 is 15 amino acids. Trimming cost V 0 bases and J 4 bases, with 8 bases left between them. Germline assignment: CDR1 SGHRS and CDR2 YFSETQ. The CDR3 protein is CASSLDNPYNSPLHF. In DNA form, the CDR3 reads TGCGCCAGCAGCTTGGACAACCCTTATAATTCACCCCTCCACTTT.

The genes are TRBV5-1 and TRBJ2-1; TRBD1 matches 10 bases. Germline lookup yields CDR1 SGHRS and CDR2 YFSETQ. Losses at the gene ends were 4 bases for V and 3 bases for J; bases not matched to a gene: 4. The length of the CDR3 is 15 residues. The CDR3 region is CASSPGTGDYNEQFF. The CDR3 coding sequence is TGCGCCAGCAGCCCCGGGACAGGGGACTACAATGAGCAGTTCTTC. Filled out from reference TRBV5-1 and TRBJ2-1, the complete variable domain reads KAGVTQTPRYLIKTRGQQVTLSCSPISGHRSVSWYQQTPGQGLQFLFEYFSETQRNKGNFPGRFSGRQFSNSRSEMNVSTLELGDSALYLCASSPGTGDYNEQFFGPGTRLTVL.

The chain combines TRBV7-2 with TRBJ1-5; D remains ambiguous. The germline V gene encodes CDR1 SGHTA and CDR2 FQGNSA. The length of the CDR3 is 14 residues. Trimming cost V 5 bases and J 8 bases, with 16 bases left between them. CDR3 bases: TGTGCCAGCAGCCCCGACGGAGTGGTCGAGCCCCAGCATTTT. This codes for CASSPDGVVEPQHF.

This chain joins TRBV7-6 and TRBJ1-3, with TRBD1 matching 11 bases. The CDR3 is 17 amino acids. Germline V lookup: CDR1 SGHVS, CDR2 FNYEAQ. V gave up 5 bases and J gave up 0 bases; unmatched junction bases: 6. In DNA, the CDR3 is TGTGCCAGCAGCCCCCGGACAGGGGGCTCCTCTGGAAACACCATATATTTT. Its translation is CASSPRTGGSSGNTIYF.